The 12 T cell receptor beta chains in this list originate from one sample, sequenced in a study of blood T cell repertoires in COVID-19. Profiling relied on immunoSEQ multiplex PCR, and the TCRdb table lists in-frame clones only, not all of them. This repertoire shows approximately 360,000 clones, around 92% found once; its top ten account for 1.2%. The sequenced material came from peripheral blood. Receptor source: a man aged 40-49 years with acute or convalescent COVID-19.

The gene calls are TRBV6-5 and TRBJ2-3, with a tentative D call TRBD1 (6 bases). The CDR3 length is 15 residues. V lost 2 bases to trimming and J lost 3 bases, with 12 bases between them. The germline V gene encodes CDR1 MNHEY and CDR2 SVGAGI. The CDR3 region has the DNA TGTGCCAGCAGTTACAGGGCAGGGGAAACAGATACGCAGTATTTT. Translation: CASSYRAGETDTQYF.

Comments on this clone: The sample contains more than one DNA sequence encoding this CDR3. This chain joins TRBV19 and TRBJ2-7, with 8 nucleotides matching TRBD1. CDR1 and CDR2 from the germline V gene are LNHDA and SQIVND (reference sequence). The ends lost 3 bases at V and 4 bases at J; junction bases unmatched: 2. The CDR3 consists of 13 residues. Here the CDR3 reads CASSIGQGYEQYF. The CDR3, as DNA: TGTGCCAGTAGTATCGGACAGGGTTACGAGCAGTACTTC. Looking up the rest from reference TRBV19 and TRBJ2-7 gives the full variable domain: DGGITQSPKYLFRKEGQNVTLSCEQNLNHDAMYWYRQDPGQGLRLIYYSQIVNDFQKGDIAEGYSVSREKKESFPLTVTSAQKNPTAFYLCASSIGQGYEQYFGPGTRLTVT.

This chain's CDR3 is CASSSRLAGVETQYF. The DNA for the CDR3 is TGTGCCAGCAGTTCCCGACTAGCGGGAGTGGAGACCCAGTACTTC. The rearrangement uses TRBV28 and TRBJ2-5; 12 bases are shared with TRBD2. The V gene end was trimmed by 4 bases and the J gene end by 5 bases; junction bases not matched to a gene: 5. Germline V gene sequence: CDR1 MDHEN, CDR2 SYDVKM. This CDR3 is 15 amino acids long.

The chain carries TRBV28 and TRBJ1-1; perhaps TRBD1 as D (6 bases). V was clipped by 0 bases and J by 3 bases, with 11 bases between them. Per the germline V gene, CDR1 is MDHEN and CDR2 is SYDVKM. CDR3 length: 15 amino acids. CDR3 residues: CASSLWGKGDTEAFF. As DNA, the CDR3 is TGTGCCAGCAGTTTATGGGGCAAGGGGGACACTGAAGCTTTCTTT.

In regard to this clone: The sample holds other DNA sequences that translate to the same CDR3. This chain connects TRBV10-3 to TRBJ1-2; D perhaps matches TRBD1 (5 bases). V was shortened by 6 bases and J by 6 bases, with 11 bases between the two germline ends. Germline V gene lookup returns CDR1 ENHRY and CDR2 SYGVKD. The length of the CDR3 is 12 residues. The DNA of the CDR3 is TGTGCCATCAGCGGACAAGAAGATGGCTACACCTTC. As protein: CAISGQEDGYTF.

The V gene is TRBV28, the J gene TRBJ1-3; weak D call: TRBD1 (6 bases). V was trimmed by 3 bases and J by 7 bases, leaving 16 bases between them. Germline V lookup: CDR1 MDHEN, CDR2 SYDVKM. The CDR3 spans 15 residues. CDR3 sequence reads: CASSFTSQGGNTIYF. For the CDR3, the DNA is TGTGCCAGCAGTTTCACCTCACAGGGTGGGAACACCATATATTTT.

The J gene is TRBJ2-7, the V gene TRBV2; 11 bases map to TRBD2. Germline loops: CDR1 SNHLY, CDR2 FYNNEI. There are 17 residues in the CDR3. Trimming at V came to 6 bases and at J to 5 bases, leaving 15 bases not matched to a gene. In DNA, the CDR3 is TGTGCCAGCAGGGTTCCCCAGACTAGCGGGGTTAAAAACGAGCAGTACTTC. This gives the protein CASRVPQTSGVKNEQYF.

There are a few counts of this clone. The chain carries TRBV7-9 and TRBJ2-7, with 7 positions matching TRBD1. Germline V lookup: CDR1 SEHNR, CDR2 FQNEAQ (reference sequence). V lost 5 bases, J lost 3 bases, and 1 base stayed unmatched. The CDR3 runs to 12 residues. The CDR3 bases are TGTGCCAGCAGCCGGACAGGCTACGAGCAGTACTTC. Amino acid sequence: CASSRTGYEQYF.

The chain employs TRBV5-1 and TRBJ1-6; possibly TRBD1 for D (5 bases). Germline-derived CDR1 and CDR2 are SGHRS and YFSETQ. This CDR3 contains 17 residues. The V end was cut by 2 bases, the J end by 3 bases, with 15 bases between. Written as DNA, the CDR3 is TGCGCCAGCAGCTTCTTTGGAACGGGGGACTATAATTCACCCCTCCACTTT. Translated: CASSFFGTGDYNSPLHF.

This clone was counted a few times. The genes are TRBV4-1 and TRBJ1-4; tentatively, D is TRBD1 (5 bases). CDR1 and CDR2 from the germline V gene are MGHRA and YSYEKL. The CDR3 extends over 15 amino acids. Trimming took off 1 base at V and 12 bases at J, with 18 bases between the two ends. Here the CDR3 DNA reads TGCGCCAGCAGCCAAGTGGCAGGGAAGATCCCCCAACTGTTTTTT. Its protein product is CASSQVAGKIPQLFF.

The chain joins TRBV7-3 to TRBJ2-2; 10 bases agree with TRBD1. CDR1 and CDR2 from the germline V gene are SGHTA and FQGTGA. The CDR3 runs 14 residues. After removal of 5 bases from V and 5 bases from J, the junction contained 2 bases not matched to a gene. The CDR3 protein is CASSEGQGTGELFF. DNA of the CDR3: TGTGCCAGCAGCGAGGGACAGGGGACCGGGGAGCTGTTTTTT.

This chain links TRBV28 with TRBJ1-1; no firm D call. Germline CDR1 and CDR2: MDHEN and SYDVKM. Trimming removed 6 bases from V and 11 bases from J, with 22 bases in between. This CDR3 comprises 14 residues. CDR3 coding DNA: TGTGCCAGCAGCCCCCCGGACGGGGTGATTTCGGCTTTCTTT. This encodes CASSPPDGVISAFF.